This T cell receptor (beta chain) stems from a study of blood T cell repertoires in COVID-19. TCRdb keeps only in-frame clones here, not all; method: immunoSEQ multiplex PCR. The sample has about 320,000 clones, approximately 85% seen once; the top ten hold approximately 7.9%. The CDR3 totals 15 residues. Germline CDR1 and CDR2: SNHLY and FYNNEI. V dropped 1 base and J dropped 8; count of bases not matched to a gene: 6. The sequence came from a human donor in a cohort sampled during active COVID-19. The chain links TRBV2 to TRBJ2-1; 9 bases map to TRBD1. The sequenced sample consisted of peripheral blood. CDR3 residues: CASSEVGTGRDEQFF. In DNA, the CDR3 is TGTGCCAGCAGTGAAGTCGGGACAGGGCGGGATGAGCAGTTCTTC.